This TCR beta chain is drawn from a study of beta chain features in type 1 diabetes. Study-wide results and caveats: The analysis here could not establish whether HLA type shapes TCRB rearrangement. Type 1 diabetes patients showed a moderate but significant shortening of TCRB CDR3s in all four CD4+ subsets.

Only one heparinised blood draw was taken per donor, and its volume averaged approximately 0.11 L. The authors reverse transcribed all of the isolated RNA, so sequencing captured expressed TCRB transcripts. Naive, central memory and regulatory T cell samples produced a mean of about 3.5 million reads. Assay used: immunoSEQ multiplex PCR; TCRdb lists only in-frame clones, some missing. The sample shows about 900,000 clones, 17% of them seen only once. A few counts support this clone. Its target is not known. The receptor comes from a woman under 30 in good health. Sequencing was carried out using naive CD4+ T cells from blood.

Written as DNA, the CDR3 is TGCGCCAGCAGCCACGGGACAGGGAGCAGCTATGGCTACACCTTC. Amino acid sequence: CASSHGTGSSYGYTF. This chain joins TRBV4-3 and TRBJ1-2, with TRBD1 matching 9 bases. The CDR3 has 15 amino acids. V dropped 3 bases and J dropped 4; count of bases not matched to a gene: 6. CDR1 and CDR2 (germline): LGHNA, YSLEER.